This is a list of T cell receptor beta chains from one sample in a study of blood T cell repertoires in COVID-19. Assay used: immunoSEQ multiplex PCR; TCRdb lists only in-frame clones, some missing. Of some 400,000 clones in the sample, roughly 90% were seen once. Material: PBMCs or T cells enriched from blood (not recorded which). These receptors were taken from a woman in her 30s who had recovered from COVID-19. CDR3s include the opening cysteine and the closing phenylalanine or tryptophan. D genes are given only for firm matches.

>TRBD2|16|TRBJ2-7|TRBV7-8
CASSLAASGSRYEQYF
TGTGCCAGCAGCTTAGCTGCTAGCGGGAGTAGGTACGAGCAGTACTTC
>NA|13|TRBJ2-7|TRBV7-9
CASSYSGLYEQYF
TGTGCCAGCAGTTACAGTGGCCTCTACGAGCAGTACTTC
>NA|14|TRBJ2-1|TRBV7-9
CASSREPTYNEQFF
TGTGCCAGCAGCCGGGAACCCACCTACAATGAGCAGTTCTTC
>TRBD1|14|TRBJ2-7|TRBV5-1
CATSRQGDSYEQYF
TGCGCCACCTCGAGACAGGGGGACTCCTACGAGCAGTACTTC
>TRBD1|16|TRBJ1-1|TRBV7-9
CASSLEGTGFTIWAFF
TGTGCCAGCAGCTTAGAAGGGACAGGGTTTACAATTTGGGCTTTCTTT
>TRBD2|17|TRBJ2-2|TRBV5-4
CASSTKAGGPNTGELFF
TGTGCCAGCAGCACAAAAGCGGGAGGGCCGAACACCGGGGAGCTGTTTTTT
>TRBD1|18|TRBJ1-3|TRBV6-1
CASSEAPNRGTSGNTIYF
TGTGCCAGCAGTGAAGCGCCTAACAGGGGAACTTCTGGAAACACCATATATTTT
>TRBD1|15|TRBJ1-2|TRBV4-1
CASSLGQGDNYGYTF
TGCGCCAGCAGCCTAGGACAGGGCGACAACTATGGCTACACCTTC
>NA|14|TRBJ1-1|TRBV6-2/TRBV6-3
CASSRPRANTEAFF
TGTGCCAGCAGTCGCCCAAGAGCGAACACTGAAGCTTTCTTT
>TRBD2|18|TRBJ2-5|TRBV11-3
CASSAGTSGSLGGETQYF
TGTGCCAGCAGCGCAGGGACTAGCGGGAGTCTGGGCGGCGAGACCCAGTACTTC
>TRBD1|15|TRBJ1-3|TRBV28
CASSPHRGQGNTIYF
TGTGCCAGCAGCCCCCACAGGGGGCAAGGAAACACCATATATTTT
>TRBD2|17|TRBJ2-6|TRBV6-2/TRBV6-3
CASSPTREGEGANVLTF
TGTGCCAGCAGCCCTACAAGGGAGGGTGAAGGGGCCAACGTCCTGACTTTC
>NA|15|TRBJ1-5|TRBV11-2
CASSPGEGGYQPQHF
TGTGCCAGCAGCCCCGGGGAAGGTGGATATCAGCCCCAGCATTTT
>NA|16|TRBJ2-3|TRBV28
CASRPPGFQSTDTQYF
TGTGCCAGCAGACCCCCGGGGTTTCAAAGCACAGATACGCAGTATTTT
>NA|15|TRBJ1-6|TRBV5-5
CASSLAGSYNSPLHF
TGTGCCAGCAGCTTGGCCGGCTCCTATAATTCACCCCTCCACTTT